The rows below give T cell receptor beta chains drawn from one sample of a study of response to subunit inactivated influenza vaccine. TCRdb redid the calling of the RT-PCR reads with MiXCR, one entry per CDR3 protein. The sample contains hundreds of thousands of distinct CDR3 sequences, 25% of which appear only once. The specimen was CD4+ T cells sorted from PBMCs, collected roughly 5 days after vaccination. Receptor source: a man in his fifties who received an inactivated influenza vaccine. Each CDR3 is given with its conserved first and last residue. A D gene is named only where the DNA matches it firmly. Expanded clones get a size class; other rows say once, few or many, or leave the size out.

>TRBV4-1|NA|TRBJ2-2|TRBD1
TGCGCCAGCAGTCCGACAGGGGCGAACACCGGGGAGCTGTTTTTT
CASSPTGANTGELFF
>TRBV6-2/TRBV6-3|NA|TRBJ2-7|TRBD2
TGTGCCAGCAGTTCCTTGGAGCGGGGATCCACCTACGAGCAGTACTTC
CASSSLERGSTYEQYF
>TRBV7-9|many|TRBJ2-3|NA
TGTGCCAGCCGGCACACCTACGGGAGTCCAGATACGCAGTATTTT
CASRHTYGSPDTQYF
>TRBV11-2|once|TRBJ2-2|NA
TGTGCCAGCAGCTTTTCCGGGACAAGGTCAACCGGGGAGCTGTTTTTT
CASSFSGTRSTGELFF
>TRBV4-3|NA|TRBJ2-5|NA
TGCGCCAGCAGCCAGGGCAGGACGGCGAGCGGAGAGACCCAGTACTTC
CASSQGRTASGETQYF
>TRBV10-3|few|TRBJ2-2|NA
TGTGCCATCGGCCTACAGGGAAGGGTTTCAGGCGGGGAGCTGTTTTTT
CAIGLQGRVSGGELFF
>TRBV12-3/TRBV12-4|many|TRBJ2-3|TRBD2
TGTGCCAGCAGTCCCAGACTAGCGGGAGGTAACACAGATACGCAGTATTTT
CASSPRLAGGNTDTQYF
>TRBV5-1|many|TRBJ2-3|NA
TGCGCCAGCAGCTTGGCCCGGACTAACACAGATACGCAGTATTTT
CASSLARTNTDTQYF
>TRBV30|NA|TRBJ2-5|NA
TGTGCCTGGAGCCGAACGGGGCGAGAGACCCAGTACTTC
CAWSRTGRETQYF
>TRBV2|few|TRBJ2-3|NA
TGTGCCAGTTGCCGGTCCCCTCAGGCGACAGATACGCAGTATTTT
CASCRSPQATDTQYF
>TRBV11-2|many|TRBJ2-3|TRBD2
TGTGCCAGCAGCTTAGAGGGTCTAGCGGGGGCCGTTTTTGATACGCAGTATTTT
CASSLEGLAGAVFDTQYF
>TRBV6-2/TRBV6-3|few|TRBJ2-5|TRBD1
TGTGCCAGCAGTTTACGGCGGACAGGGCTGGAGACCCAGTACTTC
CASSLRRTGLETQYF
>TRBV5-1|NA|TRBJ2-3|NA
TGCGCCAGCAGCTTGGTGTCGGGGAGTGCAGATACGCAGTATTTT
CASSLVSGSADTQYF
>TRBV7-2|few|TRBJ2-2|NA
TGTGCCAGCAGCTTAGCGATGGACAGCAGGAACACCGGGGAGCTGTTTTTT
CASSLAMDSRNTGELFF
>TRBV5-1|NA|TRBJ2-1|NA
TGCGCCAGCAGCTTGGCAGCAACGCGGAGTGGTAATGAGCAGTTCTTC
CASSLAATRSGNEQFF
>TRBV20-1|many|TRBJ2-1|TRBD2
TGCAGTTCTAGAGACAGCGGGAGATTGGGTGAGCAGTTCTTC
CSSRDSGRLGEQFF
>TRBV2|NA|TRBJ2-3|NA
TGTGCCAGCAGGGAAACGACAGTAGTTACGCAGTATTTT
CASRETTVVTQYF
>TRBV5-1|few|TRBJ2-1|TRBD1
TGCGCCAGCACCCGACAGGGATGGAATGAGCAGTTCTTC
CASTRQGWNEQFF
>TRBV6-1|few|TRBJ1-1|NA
TGTGCCAGCAGGCTACAGTTGCTGGACACTGAAGCTTTCTTT
CASRLQLLDTEAFF
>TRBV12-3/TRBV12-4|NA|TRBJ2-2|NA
TGTGCCAGCAGTTTAATCTCCGGGGAGCTGTTTTTT
CASSLISGELFF
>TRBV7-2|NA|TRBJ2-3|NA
TGTGCCAGCAGCTTAGAGCCCCTTAGCACAGATACGCAGTATTTT
CASSLEPLSTDTQYF
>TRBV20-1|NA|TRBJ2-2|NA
TGCAGTGCTCCTTACACCGGGGAGCTGTTTTTT
CSAPYTGELFF
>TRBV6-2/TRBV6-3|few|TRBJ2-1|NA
TGTGCCAGCAGCCGTCTCACTAGGAATGAGCAGTTCTTC
CASSRLTRNEQFF
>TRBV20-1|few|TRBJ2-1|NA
TGCAGTGCTAGCCCCGGGACCAACTTGTTCTTC
CSASPGTNLFF
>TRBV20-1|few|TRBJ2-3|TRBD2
TGCAGTGCTCTCTTACTAGCGGGAGTCACAGATACGCAGTATTTT
CSALLLAGVTDTQYF
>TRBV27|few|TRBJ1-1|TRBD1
TGTGCCAGCAGTGACTACAGGGGTTACACTGAAGCTTTCTTT
CASSDYRGYTEAFF
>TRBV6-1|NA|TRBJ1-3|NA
TGTGCCAGCAGGTTGGGACATCTCAGCTCTGGAAACACCATATATTTT
CASRLGHLSSGNTIYF
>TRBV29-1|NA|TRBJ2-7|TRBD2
TGCAGCGTTGAAAAGGGTAGACTAGCGGGAGTTGAGCAGTACTTC
CSVEKGRLAGVEQYF
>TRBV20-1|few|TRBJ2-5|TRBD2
TGCAGTGCTAGCAGCGGGGGGGAGGAGACCCAGTACTTC
CSASSGGEETQYF
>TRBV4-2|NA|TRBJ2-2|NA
TGTGCCAGCAGCCCGCGGATAGCGGACACCGGGGAGCTGTTTTTT
CASSPRIADTGELFF
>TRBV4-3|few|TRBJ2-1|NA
TGCGCCAGCAGCCAACAGACTTACAATGAGCAGTTCTTC
CASSQQTYNEQFF
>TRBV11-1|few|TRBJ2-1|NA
TGTGCCAGCAGCTTATGGGGACTCGATGAGCAGTTCTTC
CASSLWGLDEQFF
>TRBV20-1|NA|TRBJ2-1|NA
TGCAGTGCTAGAGTCTCGAGTAGCGGAGGGGGGGGGTTCTTC
CSARVSSSGGGGFF
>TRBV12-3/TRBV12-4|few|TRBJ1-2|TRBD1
TGTGCCAGCAGTGACGACCGGGACAGTTATGGCTACACCTTC
CASSDDRDSYGYTF
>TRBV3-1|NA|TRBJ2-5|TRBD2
TGTGCCAGCAGCCAAGGCCCTAGCGGTCAAGAGACCCAGTACTTC
CASSQGPSGQETQYF
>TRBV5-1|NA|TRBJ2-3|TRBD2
TGCGCCAGCAGCTTGGCGGGACTAGCGGGAAGCACAGATACGCAGTATTTT
CASSLAGLAGSTDTQYF
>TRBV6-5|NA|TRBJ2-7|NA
TGTGCCAGCAGTTATGCCCAACGACGGATTTACTACGAGCAGTACTTC
CASSYAQRRIYYEQYF
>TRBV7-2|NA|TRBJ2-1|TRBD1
TGTGCCAGCAGCTCCTCCGGGACAGGTTACAATGAGCAGTTCTTC
CASSSSGTGYNEQFF
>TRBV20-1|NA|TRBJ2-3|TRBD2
TGCAGTGAAAACGCAGCGGGGGGTGGGAATACGCAGTATTTT
CSENAAGGGNTQYF
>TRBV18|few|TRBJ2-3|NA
TGTGCCAGCTCACCCAGGCAATCGGATACGCAGTATTTT
CASSPRQSDTQYF
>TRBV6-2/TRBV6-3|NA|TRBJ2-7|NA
TGTGCCAGCAGATCCCGAGGCGAGCAGTACTTC
CASRSRGEQYF
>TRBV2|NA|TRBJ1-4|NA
TGTGCCAGCAGGAGGGAAACAGGGAATGAAAAACTGTTTTTT
CASRRETGNEKLFF
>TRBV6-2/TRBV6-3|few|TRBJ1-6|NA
TGTGCCAGCAGTCCCGGGAGACATCCCTACGGCTCACCCCTCCACTTT
CASSPGRHPYGSPLHF
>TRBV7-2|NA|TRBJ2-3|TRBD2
TGTGCCAGCAGCTTAGAAGCGGGGGGGGGAGATACGCAGTATTTT
CASSLEAGGGDTQYF
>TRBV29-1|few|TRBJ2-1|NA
TGCAGCGTCCAGGGTGGGGAGCAGTTCTTC
CSVQGGEQFF
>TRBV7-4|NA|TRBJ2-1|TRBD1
TGTGCCAGCTGGTCACCGCTCACACAGGGGCTGAATGAGCAGTTCTTC
CASWSPLTQGLNEQFF
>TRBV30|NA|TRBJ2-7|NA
TGTGCCTGGAGTACTGGCGTGCAGTACAGGGATGGACAGTACTTC
CAWSTGVQYRDGQYF
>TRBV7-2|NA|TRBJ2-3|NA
TGTGCCAGCAGCTACGGGACGCTCACAGATACGCAGTATTTT
CASSYGTLTDTQYF
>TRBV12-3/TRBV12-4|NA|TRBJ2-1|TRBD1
TGTGCCAGCAGCCCCCTCCGGTTAGGGGGCGATGAGCAGTTCTTC
CASSPLRLGGDEQFF
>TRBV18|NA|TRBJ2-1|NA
TGTGCCAGCTCACCACAGCGCCTATCCTACAATGAGCAGTTCTTC
CASSPQRLSYNEQFF
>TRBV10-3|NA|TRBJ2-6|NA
TGTGCCTGCGGGTCCTCTGGGGCCAACGTCCTGACTTTC
CACGSSGANVLTF
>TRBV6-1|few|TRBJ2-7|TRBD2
TGTGCCAGCAGGACGGGAGGGACTTTGGGTCTCGAGCAGTACTTC
CASRTGGTLGLEQYF
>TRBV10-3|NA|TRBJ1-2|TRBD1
TGTGCCATCAGCCGAGGGACAGGGGGAAATGGCTACACCTTC
CAISRGTGGNGYTF